This T cell receptor (beta chain) was captured in a study of control samples from healthy donors and cancer patients. Clones were sequenced by immunoSEQ multiplex PCR, and TCRdb holds only the in-frame ones, with some missing. Among roughly 200,000 clones listed, roughly 94% were seen once. The CDR3 runs to 14 residues. The ends were cut back, 5 bases at V and 0 bases at J, with 8 bases in the middle. Germline loops: CDR1 SEHNR, CDR2 FQNEAQ (reference sequence). The V and J genes are TRBV7-9 and TRBJ1-5; TRBD1 might be the D (6 bases). The material sequenced was blood. This receptor was obtained from a man aged 45 to 65 in good health. The CDR3 bases are TGTGCCAGCAGCCAAGGGGGTAGCAATCAGCCCCAGCATTTT. The encoded protein is CASSQGGSNQPQHF.